The text below deals with one T cell receptor (beta chain). The data stem from a study of blood T cell repertoires in COVID-19. The participants were between about 18 and 100 years old and came from about two dozen US areas. Participants' own reports of clinical history determined their cohort assignment. Two consecutive negative NP/OP PCR tests, clearance, or resolved symptoms defined Cohort 3 recovery. In the authors' methods: Cell counts per sample came from amplifying reference gene primers. The assay was immunoSEQ multiplex PCR, and TCRdb's table has in-frame clones only and misses some. The DNA gave D and trimming, while V, J and clone size come from that table. Of around 160,000 clones in the sample, over 70% were seen once. The V gene's germline CDR1 is SGDLS and CDR2 YYNGEE. The CDR3 has 15 residues. J gave up 6 bases and V 0 bases, and 9 bases lay outside the gene matches.

The rearrangement links TRBV9 to TRBJ2-7; 7 bases match TRBD1. This TCR was recovered from a man aged 50 to 60 who had recovered from COVID-19. Input material: PBMCs or T cells enriched from blood (not recorded which). CDR3 nucleotides: TGTGCCAGCAGCGTAGGCCCCGGACAGGAAGCCGAGCAGTACTTC. This gives the protein CASSVGPGQEAEQYF.